This T cell receptor beta chain was captured in a study of blood T cell repertoires in COVID-19 (dated by TCRdb to 2020 to 2022). About the study as a whole: Collaborator samples came from the United States, Italy and Spain and covered acute and convalescent phases of COVID-19. The prospective study material was composed of cDNA or gDNA derived from T cells, B-cell-depleted T cells, or PBMCs. The dataset comprised deeply sampled blood TCRbeta repertoires from subjects exposed to, actively infected with, or recovered from COVID-19. A freely available public database, intended as a resource for researchers studying the immune response to SARS-CoV-2, is where the repertoires were released. Samples were obtained from the ongoing ImmuneRACE study (first 160 participants) and from about 1,300 subjects provided by 6 global collaborators. A de-identified subject ID, COVID-19 status, age in years and sex were almost always included in the sample metadata. Where available, HLA class I and class II types were taken from metadata supplied by the sample provider and were not determined by assay-based typing.

This clone has a single count. Its cognate antigen has yet to be identified. No base quality information exists; no much larger clone differs at one position. Whole blood was collected in K2EDTA tubes by collaborating institutions according to the institutions' own protocols. For TCRbeta analysis, collaborators shipped samples as frozen whole blood, isolated PBMCs, or DNA extracted from either of those sample types. Points the paper makes about the study in general: The quantity of clinical and demographic metadata differed by source and by participant and was supplied without curation.

The immunoSEQ Assay, a bias-controlled multiplex PCR, was used to amplify TCRbeta CDR3 regions from genomic DNA. As for the original processing: The number of nucleated cells in each sample was estimated from the amplification of reference gene primers within the assay. To quantify the absolute abundance of each unique TCRbeta CDR3 rearrangement, sequence reads were collapsed and filtered. For each sample, productive Simpson clonality was calculated by taking the square root of Simpson's diversity index across productive rearrangements. TCRdb retrieved this table from immuneACCESS and kept in-frame rearrangements only. Not all clones are present; in checked studies, unresolved V genes account for under half, and no reason is known for the remainder. V and J calls and clone size are as listed in that table; D and trimming were resolved from the DNA. The sample table holds fewer than 150,000 clones, of which around nine tenths were seen once. Roughly 10% of the sample is in the top ten clones.

The clonotype was recovered from a man in his fifties with active or convalescent COVID-19. Source material: peripheral blood.

The sequenced DNA: TGTGCCAGCAGCGGCGGACTCTACTATGGCTACACCTTC. It translates to CASSGGLYYGYTF. The V gene is TRBV14 and the J gene is TRBJ1-2; no confident D gene assignment can be made. According to the germline V gene, CDR1 reads SGHDN and CDR2 reads FVKESK. The CDR3 numbers 13 residues from cysteine through phenylalanine. Solely the CDR3 DNA is kept, with 39 bases framed from the first base. V gives up 5 bases and J gives up 3 bases, and the segment between their germline ends measures 10 bases.